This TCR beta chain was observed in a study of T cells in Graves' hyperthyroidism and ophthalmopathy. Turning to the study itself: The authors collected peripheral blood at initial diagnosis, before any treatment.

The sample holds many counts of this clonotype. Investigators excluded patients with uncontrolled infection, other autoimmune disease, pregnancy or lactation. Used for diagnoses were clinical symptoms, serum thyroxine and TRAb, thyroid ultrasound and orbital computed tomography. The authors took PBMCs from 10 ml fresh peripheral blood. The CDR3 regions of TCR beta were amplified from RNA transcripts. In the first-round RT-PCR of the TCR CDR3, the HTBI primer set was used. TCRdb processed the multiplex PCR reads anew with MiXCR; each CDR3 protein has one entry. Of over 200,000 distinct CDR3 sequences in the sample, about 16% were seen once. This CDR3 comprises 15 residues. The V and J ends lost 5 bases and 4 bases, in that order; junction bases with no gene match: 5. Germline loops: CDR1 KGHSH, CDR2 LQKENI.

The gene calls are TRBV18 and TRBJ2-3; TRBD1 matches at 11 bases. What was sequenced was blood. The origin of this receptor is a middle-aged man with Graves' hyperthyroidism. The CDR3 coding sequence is TGTGCCAGCTCATCTGGACAGGGGGCCGCAGATACGCAGTATTTT. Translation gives CASSSGQGAADTQYF.